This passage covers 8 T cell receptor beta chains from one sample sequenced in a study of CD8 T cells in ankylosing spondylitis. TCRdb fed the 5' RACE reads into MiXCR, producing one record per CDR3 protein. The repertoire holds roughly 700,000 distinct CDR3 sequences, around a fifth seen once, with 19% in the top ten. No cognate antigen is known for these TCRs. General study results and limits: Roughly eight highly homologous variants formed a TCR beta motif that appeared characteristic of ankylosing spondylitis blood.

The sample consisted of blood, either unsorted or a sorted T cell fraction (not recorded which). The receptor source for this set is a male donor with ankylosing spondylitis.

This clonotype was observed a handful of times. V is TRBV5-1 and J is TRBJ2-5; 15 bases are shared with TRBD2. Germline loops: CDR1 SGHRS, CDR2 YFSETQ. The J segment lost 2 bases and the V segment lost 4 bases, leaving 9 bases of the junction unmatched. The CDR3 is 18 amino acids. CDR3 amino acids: CASSTGLAGGPGQETQYF. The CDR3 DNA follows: TGCGCCAGCAGCACTGGACTAGCGGGAGGGCCGGGGCAAGAGACCCAGTACTTC.

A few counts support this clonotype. The CDR3 loop reads CASSSPESGSYNEQFF. Here the CDR3 DNA reads TGTGCCAGCAGTTCCCCGGAGAGCGGCTCCTACAATGAGCAGTTCTTC. V and J are TRBV12-3 or TRBV12-4 and TRBJ2-1; TRBD2 might be the D (5 bases). The CDR3 runs to 16 residues. Trimming left V 4 bases short and J 0 bases short, with 13 bases between.

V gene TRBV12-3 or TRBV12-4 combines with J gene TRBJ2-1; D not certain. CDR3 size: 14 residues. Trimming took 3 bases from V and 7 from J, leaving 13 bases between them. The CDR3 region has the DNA TGTGCCAGCAGTTTGAAGGGTGGGCGAAATGAGCAGTTCTTC. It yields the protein CASSLKGGRNEQFF.

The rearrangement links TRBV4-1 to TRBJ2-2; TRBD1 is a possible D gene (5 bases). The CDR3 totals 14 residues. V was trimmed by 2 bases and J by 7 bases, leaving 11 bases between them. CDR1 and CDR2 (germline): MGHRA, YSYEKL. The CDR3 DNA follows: TGCGCCAGCAGCCAAAGGACAAATTACGGGGAGCTGTTTTTT. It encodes CASSQRTNYGELFF.

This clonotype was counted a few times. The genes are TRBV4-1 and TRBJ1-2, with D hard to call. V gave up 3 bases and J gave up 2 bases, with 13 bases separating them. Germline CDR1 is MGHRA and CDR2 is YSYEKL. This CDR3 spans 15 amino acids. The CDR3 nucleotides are TGCGCCAGCAGCCAGGCAGAAGCTCTGAACTATGGCTACACCTTC. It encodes CASSQAEALNYGYTF.

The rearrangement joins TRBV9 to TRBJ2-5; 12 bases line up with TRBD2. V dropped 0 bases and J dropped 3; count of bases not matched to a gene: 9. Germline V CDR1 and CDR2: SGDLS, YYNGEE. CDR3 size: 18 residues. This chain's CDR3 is CASSVGGLAGGFKETQYF. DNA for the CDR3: TGTGCCAGCAGCGTAGGAGGTCTAGCGGGGGGGTTTAAAGAGACCCAGTACTTC.

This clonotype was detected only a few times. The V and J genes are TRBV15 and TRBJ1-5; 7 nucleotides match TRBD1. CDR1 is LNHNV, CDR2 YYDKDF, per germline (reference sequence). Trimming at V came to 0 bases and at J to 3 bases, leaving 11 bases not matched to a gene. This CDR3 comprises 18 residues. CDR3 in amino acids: CATSRESKEQGINQPQHF. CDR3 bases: TGTGCCACCAGCAGAGAGTCCAAGGAACAGGGGATCAATCAGCCCCAGCATTTT.

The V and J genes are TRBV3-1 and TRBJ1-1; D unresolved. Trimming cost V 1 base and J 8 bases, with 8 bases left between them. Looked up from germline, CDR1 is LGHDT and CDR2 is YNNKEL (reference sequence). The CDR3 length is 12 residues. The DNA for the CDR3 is TGTGCCAGCAGCCAAGTTAAAGGGGAAGCTTTCTTT. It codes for CASSQVKGEAFF.